This T cell receptor beta chain was obtained from a study of shared clonotypes between healthy human individuals. In the study overall: Three plates were used per donor for CD4 naive, three for CD4 memory, two for CD8 naive and one for CD8 memory.

Germline V lookup: CDR1 SGHTA, CDR2 FQGNSA. The CDR3 loop spans 15 amino acids. V was trimmed by 1 base and J by 4 bases, leaving 14 bases between them. As defined, naive CD8 cells were CD45RO-negative and positively selected for CCR7, with terminally differentiated effector memory CD45RA+ cells excluded. The donor cohort consisted entirely of Caucasian adults residing in Nashville, Tennessee. The deep-level immunoSEQ assay was used. Sequenced by immunoSEQ multiplex PCR; TCRdb stores in-frame clones only, minus some. The data show around 650,000 clones, with roughly 96% seen just once and 0.11% held by the top ten. To note about this clone: Its antigen remains unidentified.

Study observations and caveats: The four-donor shared clonotypes exceeded non-shared clonotypes in generation probability, with non-shared ones scoring lower.

Sequencing input: naive CD8+ T cells sorted from blood. The chain is built from TRBV7-2 and TRBJ2-7; TRBD1 might be the D (6 bases). The clonotype originates from a woman aged 25 to 39 in good health. CDR3 protein: CASSLGGLAGYEQYF. The CDR3 DNA sequence: TGTGCCAGCAGCTTAGGGGGGCTAGCCGGGTACGAGCAGTACTTC.